This T cell receptor (beta chain) came from a study of T cells in Graves' hyperthyroidism and ophthalmopathy. This clonotype occurred many times. Inclusion characteristics of ophthalmopathy patients comprised a Clinical Activity Score of at least 3, a NOSPECS grade of at least 4, and duration under 3 months. There were TCR beta CDR3 regions amplified from RNA transcripts. The TCR CDR3 was amplified in a first-round RT-PCR using the HTBI primer set. TCRdb reanalysed the multiplex PCR reads using MiXCR and keeps one entry per CDR3 protein. Of hundreds of thousands of distinct CDR3 sequences detected, 20% appear once; the ten largest clones hold more than 30%. Trimming took 5 bases from V and 6 from J, leaving 19 bases between them. The CDR3 consists of 15 residues. Germline CDR1 MNHNS, CDR2 SASEGT.

Input material: blood. The chain joins TRBV6-1 to TRBJ1-1, with D uncertain. This sequence originates from a man aged 25 to 40 with Graves' ophthalmopathy. The DNA of the CDR3 is TGTGCCAGCAGTCCAACGAGGGAGGGTTCGGCTGAAGCTTTCTTT. Its protein product is CASSPTREGSAEAFF.